Given below is one T cell receptor beta chain in context. Repertoires were generated with immunoSEQ multiplex PCR, while TCRdb's copy carries only in-frame clones and drops some. In the table there are around 30,000 clones, 85% to 90% of which are singletons. This entry belongs to a study of T cell changes during pregnancy in multiple sclerosis. The CDR3 extends over 16 amino acids. The ends lost 2 bases at V and 5 bases at J; junction bases unmatched: 9. Germline values: CDR1 SGHRS, CDR2 YFSETQ. The sample here was CD4+ T cells from peripheral blood mononuclear cells, taken in the second trimester of pregnancy. The receptor's source is a female donor with multiple sclerosis, enrolled in a pregnancy study. The rearrangement joins TRBV5-1 to TRBJ2-3; 9 bases fit TRBD2. The CDR3 nucleotides are TGCGCCAGCAGCTTAGGGGCTAGCGGGGTTGGAGATACGCAGTATTTT. Translated, it gives CASSLGASGVGDTQYF.